Detailed here is one TCR delta chain. Its antigen is undetermined. This may be a read error: a much more frequent sequence differs by one nucleotide. These data belong to a study of γδ T cells in repeated Plasmodium falciparum infection. Whole-study context: Donors were malaria-exposed Malian children or age- and gender-matched Australian children. Malian samples came from no-transmission periods or across acute febrile malaria episodes.

Gammadelta T cells were flow-sorted from PBMC into Vgamma9/Vdelta2+ and Vdelta2-negative populations for bulk analysis. This CDR3 region has 20 residues. V was pared by 3 bases and J by 10 bases, with 38 bases between. CDR1 and CDR2 from the germline V gene are GEAIGNYY and EKD. TCRdb reran clone calling via CATT on the multiplex PCR reads. The sample consists of around 86,000 delta-chain clones, almost 1.5% of them appearing once. Notes on the study in general: Waves of new clonotype selection appeared after repeated controlled infections in Vdelta2-negative, largely Vdelta1+, gammadelta T cells.

Sequencing used gamma-delta T cells from blood. This clonotype was sampled from a pool of human donors (malaria-infected and uninfected, not separated). The genes are TRDV2 and TRDJ1; D possibly uses TRDD2 or TRDD3 (5 bases each). Because TCRdb records no J gene, it was assigned here through a match of the DNA to germline. The CDR3, as DNA: TGTGCCTGTGACTCAATAACAGACTTTCCTCGAGACTACGGGGGTCCCCCACTCATCTTT. The encoded protein is CACDSITDFPRDYGGPPLIF.